Below, 10 T cell receptor beta chains from the same sample are listed, as sequenced in a study of graft-versus-host responses after intestinal transplantation. These receptors' targets are unknown. Repertoires were generated with immunoSEQ multiplex PCR, while TCRdb's copy carries only in-frame clones and drops some. This table holds 30,000 to 40,000 clones, more than 85% found once. Sample: unstimulated CD8+ T cells sorted from spleen or lymph node cells, taken before transplant. The receptors were sampled from a human donor who was the organ donor for an intestinal transplant.

The rearrangement uses TRBV7-6 and TRBJ1-6, with 11 bases fitting TRBD1. Germline CDR1 reads SGHVS; CDR2 reads FNYEAQ. The CDR3 totals 17 residues. The J segment lost 10 bases and the V segment lost 5 bases, leaving 13 bases of the junction unmatched. CDR3 residues: CASSPGTGGGLSSPLHF. The CDR3 region has the DNA TGTGCCAGCAGCCCCGGGACAGGGGGAGGCCTGTCGTCACCCCTCCACTTT. Using reference TRBV7-6 and TRBJ1-6 for the parts outside the CDR3, the full variable domain is GAGVSQSPRYKVTKRGQDVALRCDPISGHVSLYWYRQALGQGPEFLTYFNYEAQQDKSGLPNDRFSAERPEGSISTLTIQRTEQRDSAMYRCASSPGTGGGLSSPLHFGNGTRLTVT.

The chain links TRBV7-9 to TRBJ2-5; D ambiguous. The last part of the DNA fits TRBJ2-7 better; the J call may be wrong. The CDR3 loop spans 16 amino acids. In germline, CDR1 is SEHNR, CDR2 FQNEAQ (reference sequence). CDR3 DNA: TGTGCCAGCAGCTCTCAAGGGTCTCGGACCCCCTACGAGCAGTACTTC. Amino acid sequence: CASSSQGSRTPYEQYF.

This chain links TRBV11-2 with TRBJ2-7; D unresolved. The V end lost 1 base, the J end lost 0 bases, and 10 bases lay between the germline ends. The germline V gene encodes CDR1 SGHAT and CDR2 FQNNGV. The CDR3 is 15 amino acids. CDR3 protein: CASSLGAGSSYEQYF. As DNA, the CDR3 is TGTGCCAGCAGCTTAGGGGCAGGTAGCTCCTACGAGCAGTACTTC.

The count of this clone is one. V is TRBV28 and J is TRBJ2-5; no clear D. V was pared by 5 bases and J by 2 bases, with 12 bases between. Germline-derived CDR1 and CDR2 are MDHEN and SYDVKM. The CDR3 covers 14 residues. For the CDR3, the DNA is TGTGCCAGCAGTCCGCCCCTGACACAAGAGACCCAGTACTTC. Its translation is CASSPPLTQETQYF.

This rearrangement joins TRBV25-1 to TRBJ2-3; TRBD2 matches at 11 bases. Germline V lookup: CDR1 MGHDK, CDR2 SYGVNS. V trimming: 4 bases; J trimming: 0 bases; junction bases outside the gene matches: 6. CDR3 size: 17 residues. CDR3 DNA: TGTGCCAGCAGTGCACCGGGACTAGCGGAAAGCACAGATACGCAGTATTTT. Translation: CASSAPGLAESTDTQYF.

This clone was observed a single time. The gene calls are TRBV28 and TRBJ1-1; D not resolved. The CDR3 extends over 16 amino acids. The V gene's germline CDR1 is MDHEN and CDR2 SYDVKM. V lost 2 bases, J lost 4 bases, and 17 bases lay in between. CDR3 residues: CASSLALRTGSTEAFF. In DNA, the CDR3 is TGTGCCAGCAGTTTAGCCTTACGGACTGGGAGCACTGAAGCTTTCTTT.

The J gene is TRBJ2-2, the V gene TRBV13; no clear D. The CDR3 has 13 amino acids. The V end was cut by 0 bases, the J end by 5 bases, with 4 bases between. CDR1 is PRHDT, CDR2 FYEKMQ, per germline (reference sequence). The CDR3 DNA sequence: TGTGCCAGCAGCTTAGGATCTACCGGGGAGCTGTTTTTT. Its translation: CASSLGSTGELFF.

The chain links TRBV12-1 to TRBJ2-7; the tabulated D call, TRBD2, remains unverified against the DNA. TRBV12-1 is annotated as a pseudogene. This CDR3 comprises 16 residues. Here the CDR3 reads CASSFGGWPSPYEQYF. The CDR3 bases are TGTGCCAGCAGCTTTGGAGGGTGGCCCTCGCCCTACGAGCAGTACTTC.

The CDR3 nucleotides read TGTGCCAGCAGCGTAGCTCGGGGGTCCACAGATACGCAGTATTTT. It specifies CASSVARGSTDTQYF. The V gene is TRBV9, the J gene TRBJ2-3; the D gene is possibly TRBD2 (6 bases). The germline CDR1 and CDR2 sequences are SGDLS and YYNGEE. Trimming cost V 0 bases and J 2 bases, with 10 bases left between them. This CDR3 comprises 15 residues.

The CDR3 region is CASSDRDRDLKLAGANVLTF. The CDR3 DNA is TGTGCCAGCAGCGACCGGGACAGGGATTTGAAGCTAGCTGGGGCCAACGTCCTGACTTTC. V is TRBV9 and J is TRBJ2-6; 9 bases match TRBD1. In germline, CDR1 is SGDLS, CDR2 YYNGEE. This CDR3 is built from 20 residues. Unmatched junction bases numbered 15, after V lost 3 bases and J lost 2 bases. The full variable domain, with the rest looked up from reference TRBV9 and TRBJ2-6, is DSGVTQTPKHLITATGQRVTLRCSPRSGDLSVYWYQQSLDQGLQFLIQYYNGEERAKGNILERFSAQQFPDLHSELNLSSLELGDSALYFCASSDRDRDLKLAGANVLTFGAGSRLTVL.